The 15 T cell receptor beta chains given below trace back to one sample, sequenced in a study of PD-1 blockade in classical Hodgkin lymphoma. This table comes from immunoSEQ multiplex PCR, and its TCRdb copy is limited to in-frame clones, with some not included. The table has tens of thousands of clones, approximately 91% seen once. Regarding time point: newly diagnosed, previously untreated cHL patient sample. Sample: peripheral blood mononuclear cells (PBMCs). These receptors were collected from a human donor with classical Hodgkin lymphoma.

Written as DNA, the CDR3 is TGTGCCAGCAGTTATGGGGATCGCCCCAATGAGCAGTTCTTC. Protein: CASSYGDRPNEQFF. The V gene is TRBV27, the J gene TRBJ2-1; D ambiguous. Trimming shortened V by 4 bases and J by 6 bases, and 13 bases separated the two germline ends. This CDR3 has 14 residues. The germline V gene has CDR1 MNHEY and CDR2 SMNVEV (reference sequence).

The chain joins TRBV6-4 to TRBJ2-1; D is undetermined. With 0 bases removed from V and 8 bases from J, the gap between germline ends came to 8 bases. Per germline, CDR1 MRHNA and CDR2 SNTAGT. The CDR3 length is 13 residues. The CDR3 DNA reads TGTGCCAGCAGTGACTCGGAGCAAGATGAGCAGTTCTTC. The encoded protein is CASSDSEQDEQFF.

The chain couples TRBV15 to TRBJ1-2; 8 nucleotides line up with TRBD1. The germline CDR1 and CDR2 sequences are LNHNV and YYDKDF (reference sequence). J was trimmed by 6 bases and V by 6 bases; bases with no gene match: 6. This CDR3 has 13 residues. This CDR3 reads CATRIQGADGYTF. The CDR3 DNA reads as TGTGCCACCAGAATCCAGGGGGCGGATGGCTACACCTTC.

The V call is TRBV7-9, the J call TRBJ2-5; no firm D call. From germline, CDR1 is SEHNR and CDR2 FQNEAQ (reference sequence). The CDR3 extends over 15 amino acids. V was shortened by 8 bases and J by 4 bases, with 20 bases between the two germline ends. CDR3 sequence reads: CASRTIATRGETQYF. CDR3 coding DNA: TGTGCCAGCCGAACTATAGCTACCAGAGGAGAGACCCAGTACTTC.

A single count supports this clone. V usage is TRBV27 and J usage is TRBJ2-7; D is unresolved. There are 14 residues in the CDR3. The germline V gene encodes CDR1 MNHEY and CDR2 SMNVEV (reference sequence). V was shortened by 3 bases and J by 0 bases, with 9 bases between the two germline ends. The CDR3 here is CASSLSPHSYEQYF. Written as DNA, the CDR3 is TGTGCCAGCAGTTTGTCACCCCACTCCTACGAGCAGTACTTC.

The V gene is TRBV9, the J gene TRBJ2-3; 13 bases map to TRBD2. The V gene's germline CDR1 is SGDLS and CDR2 YYNGEE. Trimming removed 6 bases from V and 7 bases from J; junction bases left unmatched: 8. CDR3 length: 15 residues. The CDR3 reads CASTLLAGGPHTQYF. For the CDR3, the DNA is TGTGCCAGCACCCTACTAGCGGGAGGGCCACATACGCAGTATTTT. The whole variable domain, remainder taken from reference TRBV9 and TRBJ2-3, is DSGVTQTPKHLITATGQRVTLRCSPRSGDLSVYWYQQSLDQGLQFLIQYYNGEERAKGNILERFSAQQFPDLHSELNLSSLELGDSALYFCASTLLAGGPHTQYFGPGTRLTVL.

This clone has a single count. This sequence joins TRBV19 and TRBJ2-1, with 12 bases identical to TRBD2. CDR3 length: 15 amino acids. CDR1 is LNHDA, CDR2 SQIVND, per germline (reference sequence). V was pared by 7 bases and J by 4 bases, with 5 bases of the junction left unmatched. CDR3 sequence reads: CASTPTSGSYNEQFF. CDR3 nucleotide sequence: TGTGCCAGTACCCCGACTAGCGGGAGTTACAATGAGCAGTTCTTC.

This clone has a single count. The chain combines TRBV19 with TRBJ1-5; no clear D. V was trimmed by 4 bases and J by 0 bases, leaving 7 bases between them. Germline V lookup: CDR1 LNHDA, CDR2 SQIVND (reference sequence). CDR3 length: 14 residues. CDR3 nucleotide sequence: TGTGCCAGTAGTAAGGGAACTAGCAATCAGCCCCAGCATTTT. This sequence encodes CASSKGTSNQPQHF.

The chain joins TRBV6-1 to TRBJ2-2; 8 bases are shared with TRBD1. V trimming: 6 bases; J trimming: 5 bases; junction bases outside the gene matches: 2. Germline lookup yields CDR1 MNHNS and CDR2 SASEGT. This CDR3 has 13 residues. The CDR3, as DNA: TGTGCCAGCAGCCGGACAGGGACCGGGGAGCTGTTTTTT. Translated, it gives CASSRTGTGELFF.

The J gene is TRBJ1-1, the V gene TRBV7-2; possibly TRBD1 for D (6 bases). V was shortened by 4 bases and J by 5 bases, with 11 bases between the two germline ends. Germline lookup yields CDR1 SGHTA and CDR2 FQGNSA. This CDR3 has 13 residues. The CDR3: CASSSQGGTEAFF. CDR3 nucleotides: TGTGCCAGCAGCTCACAGGGAGGAACTGAAGCTTTCTTT.

The J gene is TRBJ1-5, the V gene TRBV7-9; D gene uncertain. The V end was cut by 8 bases, the J end by 1 base, with 15 bases between. CDR1 is SEHNR, CDR2 FQNEAQ, per germline (reference sequence). CDR3 length equals 15 residues. The CDR3 reads CASSTGIQSNQPQHF. The CDR3, as DNA: TGTGCCAGCTCCACGGGGATACAGAGCAATCAGCCCCAGCATTTT.

The chain carries TRBV6-4 and TRBJ2-1, with D possibly being TRBD1 or TRBD2 (6 bases each). The V gene's germline CDR1 is MRHNA and CDR2 SNTAGT. V gave up 6 bases and J gave up 0 bases, with 15 bases separating them. The CDR3 is 16 amino acids. The CDR3 sequence: CASSGGSGGSYNEQFF. The CDR3 DNA follows: TGTGCCAGCAGCGGGGGCTCCGGGGGCTCCTACAATGAGCAGTTCTTC.

This sequence joins TRBV7-3 and TRBJ2-3; the D call may be TRBD1 or TRBD2 (5 bases each). Trimming left V 5 bases short and J 6 bases short, with 15 bases between. CDR1 is SGHTA and CDR2 is FQGTGA in the germline V gene. CDR3 length: 14 amino acids. The CDR3 is CASSPSGGVDTQYF. The CDR3 coding sequence is TGTGCCAGCAGCCCAAGTGGGGGTGTCGATACGCAGTATTTT.

The genes are TRBV6-1 and TRBJ2-1; 9 bases fit TRBD1. The CDR3 is 15 residues long. The germline V gene encodes CDR1 MNHNS and CDR2 SASEGT. Trimming removed 4 bases from V and 4 bases from J; junction bases left unmatched: 5. The CDR3 DNA is TGTGCCAGCAGTGGACGGACAGGGGTTTACAATGAGCAGTTCTTC. Translation gives CASSGRTGVYNEQFF.

This rearrangement joins TRBV9 to TRBJ2-2; 10 positions match TRBD2. CDR3 length: 17 residues. V lost 0 bases to trimming and J lost 5 bases; unmatched junction nucleotides: 7. Germline V lookup: CDR1 SGDLS, CDR2 YYNGEE. CDR3: CASSVGLAGVLTGELFF. CDR3 nucleotides: TGTGCCAGCAGCGTAGGGCTAGCGGGAGTTCTGACCGGGGAGCTGTTTTTT. The whole variable domain, remainder taken from reference TRBV9 and TRBJ2-2, is DSGVTQTPKHLITATGQRVTLRCSPRSGDLSVYWYQQSLDQGLQFLIQYYNGEERAKGNILERFSAQQFPDLHSELNLSSLELGDSALYFCASSVGLAGVLTGELFFGEGSRLTVL.